The sequence of this TCR beta chain was determined in a study of blood T cell repertoires in COVID-19. Whole-study context: Collection of acute and convalescent COVID-19 samples took place in the United States, Italy and Spain. T cells, B-cell-depleted T cells, or PBMCs provided the cDNA or gDNA that served as material.

Per the authors' pipeline: By means of reference gene primer amplification, nucleated cell counts were estimated. TCRdb's copy holds only in-frame clones and misses some; the assay was immunoSEQ multiplex PCR. V and J calls and clone size come straight from that table; D and trimming were deduced from the DNA. The repertoire holds 200,000 to 250,000 clones, with 82% as singletons. This CDR3 is 15 amino acids long. Germline-derived CDR1 and CDR2 are PRHDT and FYEKMQ (reference sequence). The ends were cut back, 1 base at V and 0 bases at J, with 10 bases in the middle. This clone has more than one count but fewer than ten.

The chain has TRBV13 and TRBJ2-7; the D gene is possibly TRBD2 (5 bases). This TCR came from a woman between 35 and 50 years old with acute or convalescent COVID-19. Sequences were obtained from peripheral blood. The CDR3 sequence is CASSLVGESSYEQYF. As DNA, the CDR3 is TGTGCCAGCAGCTTAGTTGGGGAGAGCTCCTACGAGCAGTACTTC.